What follows describes a single TCR beta chain. The data derive from a study of blood T cells in healthy people across ages. Alongside a J-beta primer mix, a sample-barcoded 5' primer served in a second PCR lasting about 7 to 12 cycles. TCRdb used MiXCR to reprocess the 5' RACE reads, holding one entry per CDR3 protein. The sample includes hundreds of thousands of distinct CDR3 sequences, approximately 60% seen only once; the top ten take roughly 25%. The V segment lost 4 bases and the J segment 0 bases; nucleotides outside the gene matches: 7. Germline CDR1 is SGHTA and CDR2 is FQGNSA. The CDR3 loop spans 18 amino acids.

The chain uses TRBV7-2 and TRBJ2-1, with TRBD2 matching 12 bases. The TCR originated in a man in his forties in good health. The sequenced sample consisted of blood. CDR3 region: CASSSLLAGGSSYNEQFF. The CDR3 bases are TGTGCCAGCAGCTCACTTCTAGCGGGAGGGAGCTCCTACAATGAGCAGTTCTTC. The entire variable domain, with the rest obtained from reference TRBV7-2 and TRBJ2-1, is as follows: GAGVSQSPSNKVTEKGKDVELRCDPISGHTALYWYRQSLGQGLEFLIYFQGNSAPDKSGLPSDRFSAERTGGSVSTLTIQRTQQEDSAVYLCASSSLLAGGSSYNEQFFGPGTRLTVL.